A selection of T cell receptor beta chains follows, all from one sample in a study of beta chain features in type 1 diabetes. Here immunoSEQ multiplex PCR was the method, and the copy in TCRdb shows in-frame clones only, minus some. The sample holds over 120,000 clones, approximately 13% seen once. Sequenced input: central memory CD4+ T cells from blood. Receptor source: a man younger than 35 with type 1 diabetes. CDR3s include the opening cysteine and the closing phenylalanine or tryptophan. The order of the fields is V gene, CDR3 protein.

TRBV5-1 | CATSEQGTGANVLTF
TRBV10-3 | CAIRGQVETYEQYF
TRBV10-3 | CAISPLAGDNEQFF
TRBV5-1 | CASCPDGMNTEAFF
TRBV9 | CASSAVVGHTIYF
TRBV7-2 | CASSLSGAGNTIYF
TRBV5-1 | CASSLARPPPGDTQYF
TRBV7-6 | CASSLAGQGETEAFF
TRBV19 | CASRGGGAADTQYF
TRBV7-9 | CASLRQELNTEAFF
TRBV18 | CASSPVAGGPNEQFF
TRBV11-2 | CASSLGGQETQYF
TRBV15 | CATTREEMNTEAFF
TRBV28 | CASSLGSWYGYTF
TRBV29-1 | CSVSVGASYGYTF
TRBV11-3 | CASSPVGGDTQYF
TRBV20-1 | CSAEPQDTQYF
TRBV6-5 | CASSETAGSSPLHF
TRBV27 | CASSGTTSTDTQYF
TRBV6-5 | CASSREVNTEAFF
TRBV7-2 | CASSEMWSTDTQYF
TRBV7-2 | CASSLGVDEQYF
TRBV27 | CASSPGHSRGNYGYTF
TRBV4-1 | CASSQERADSSYEQYF
TRBV30 | CAWTLPQGNEQFF
TRBV6-1 | CASSATGYTYNEQFF
TRBV29-1 | CSVTVMVGSSTGELFF
TRBV4-1 | CASSQDRRRGSNTEAFF
TRBV10-3 | CAITPGSLTDTQYF
TRBV7-8 | CASSPASVRDVTEAFF
TRBV7-2 | CASSTQDNSPLHF